The source of this TCR beta chain is a study of human T cells and chemical hapten exposure. The study, taken as a whole, reports: Expanded TCRs clustered into significantly more large CDR3 similarity groups than controls, the analysis revealed.

It was the library that attached unique molecular identifiers to individual cDNA molecules. Original data processing: Samples had a median of around 88,000 TCRs, ranging roughly 20,000 to 750,000. TCRdb reprocessed the RACE reads via MiXCR and lists one record per CDR3 protein. V and J calls and clone size were set by TCRdb, not the authors. The table has about 96,000 distinct CDR3 sequences, around 9.3% seen once. The time point: patch test 2, 6 weeks after DPC sensitization. Noted treatment: therapeutic diphenylcyclopropenone sensitization with weekly scalp DPC. Ahead of applying each patch test, blood was sampled. This clonotype has a count of ten or more. The target antigen is unknown. V was shortened by 4 bases and J by 3 bases, with 6 bases between the two germline ends. The CDR3 is made up of 12 amino acids. The germline V gene has CDR1 SEHNR and CDR2 FQNEAQ (reference sequence).

This clonotype was sampled from a woman aged 40 to 50 with alopecia areata. Some clones in this sample may be carry-over from other donors' samples. V gene TRBV7-9 combines with J gene TRBJ1-1; D unclear. This specimen was whole blood, taken in connection with sensitization to the hapten diphenylcyclopropenone (DPC). CDR3 bases: TGTGCCAGCAGCTCTGAGTACACTGAAGCTTTCTTT. This translates into CASSSEYTEAFF.